This T cell receptor (beta chain) was obtained from a study of shared clonotypes between healthy human individuals. The repertoire was sequenced with immunoSEQ multiplex PCR; TCRdb's copy has only in-frame clones and lacks some. The data show about 870,000 clones, with 80% to 95% seen just once and less than 25% held by the top ten. Terminally differentiated effector memory CD45RA+ cells were excluded by CCR7 positive selection of CD45RO-negative cells. The specimen sequenced was naive CD8+ T cells sorted from blood. The clonotype was recovered from a man aged 30 to 39 in good health.

In DNA form, the CDR3 reads TGTGCCAGCAGTGTTACAAGAGGTGAGCAGTTCTTC. This gives the protein CASSVTRGEQFF. V is TRBV27 and J is TRBJ2-1; D gene unclear. V lost 5 bases and J 9 bases, leaving 11 bases between the germline ends. CDR1 MNHEY and CDR2 SMNVEV come from the germline V gene (reference sequence). The CDR3 consists of 12 residues.